This T cell receptor (beta chain) was documented in a study of PD-1 blockade in classical Hodgkin lymphoma. Findings of the study overall: Baseline TCR diversity was reportedly lower in newly diagnosed patients than in healthy donors. It was reported as lower still in relapsed/refractory patients. Nivolumab initiation under 1 year post-ASCT meant exclusion. Complete responders started with a diversity level that resembled newly diagnosed patients at baseline. With CD4+ cells, TCR diversity rose significantly by C4D1, but not with CD8+ cells.

Assay: immunoSEQ multiplex PCR; the TCRdb copy retains only in-frame clones and omits some. The sample contains tens of thousands of clones, roughly 89% of which appear only once. The CDR3 has 15 residues. V gave up 5 bases and J gave up 4 bases; unmatched junction bases: 8. CDR1 MDHEN and CDR2 SYDVKM come from the germline V gene. Relapse after autologous stem cell transplantation occurred in every patient, and brentuximab vedotin exposure varied. To note about this clone: Its antigen is not identified.

The V call is TRBV28, the J call TRBJ1-2, with 9 bases matching TRBD1. The TCR originated in a human donor with classical Hodgkin lymphoma. The material sequenced was peripheral blood mononuclear cells (PBMCs), taken before the second cycle of nivolumab. The CDR3: CASSTRDRVTYGYTF. For the CDR3, the DNA is TGTGCCAGCAGTACCCGGGACAGGGTAACCTATGGCTACACCTTC.